This T cell receptor (beta chain) came from a study of PD-1 blockade in classical Hodgkin lymphoma. Data came from immunoSEQ multiplex PCR; TCRdb stores just in-frame clones and leaves some out. This table has 70,000 or so clones, 93% appearing once. The ends lost 6 bases at V and 4 bases at J; junction bases unmatched: 0. The CDR3 extends over 12 amino acids. From germline, CDR1 is LGHNT and CDR2 FRNRAP. Study-wide points: Why the repertoires differ is still unclear, perhaps disease activity or prior therapy. Before treatment, TCR diversity in newly diagnosed patients was reportedly lower than in healthy donors.

In regard to this clone: No antigen is known for it.

Indicated time point: newly diagnosed, previously untreated cHL patient sample. As a comparison, the study used PBMCs from newly diagnosed, untreated classical Hodgkin lymphoma. V is TRBV12-5 and J is TRBJ2-5, with 9 bases that match TRBD1. The sequencing sample was made of peripheral blood mononuclear cells (PBMCs). The sequence was obtained from a human donor with classical Hodgkin lymphoma. Here the CDR3 reads CASGGQGETQYF. CDR3 DNA sequence: TGTGCTAGTGGGGGACAGGGAGAGACCCAGTACTTC.